This T cell receptor beta chain appears in the sequencing data of a study of blood T cells in healthy people across ages. This clonotype was observed many times. What it recognizes is unknown. Study observations and caveats: Leaving the PBMCs unsorted stopped any conclusive comparison of naive versus antigen-experienced cells.

V lost 0 bases and J lost 0, with 7 bases in between. Germline lookup yields CDR1 SGHRS and CDR2 YFSETQ. The CDR3 length is 15 residues. The authors ran a second PCR of roughly 6 to 12 cycles using a sample-barcoded 5' primer and a J-beta primer mix. TCRdb re-analysed the 5' RACE reads in MiXCR, keeping a single row per CDR3 protein. The sample has approximately 810,000 distinct CDR3 sequences; around 26% are singletons. The sequencing input was blood. This TCR was sampled from a woman older than 75 in good health. V usage is TRBV5-1 and J usage is TRBJ2-1; D not resolved. CDR3 in amino acids: CASSLVPYSYNEQFF. DNA of the CDR3: TGCGCCAGCAGCTTGGTCCCCTACTCCTACAATGAGCAGTTCTTC.